What follows are 3 T cell receptor beta chains derived from one specimen sequenced in a study of blood T cell repertoires in COVID-19. Measured with immunoSEQ multiplex PCR; TCRdb has only the in-frame clones, and not every one. The sample includes some 200,000 clones, roughly four fifths of them seen just once. Specimen: peripheral blood. These receptors originate from a woman aged 55 to 70 with acute or convalescent COVID-19.

The chain recombines TRBV19 with TRBJ1-6; the match to TRBD1 covers 9 bases. The V segment lost 6 bases and the J segment 10 bases; nucleotides outside the gene matches: 4. The CDR3 loop spans 13 amino acids. Per germline, CDR1 LNHDA and CDR2 SQIVND (reference sequence). The CDR3 sequence is CASSWDRESPLHF. CDR3 in DNA: TGTGCCAGTAGCTGGGACAGGGAATCACCCCTCCACTTT.

The chain carries TRBV11-1 and TRBJ2-7; weak D call: TRBD1 (6 bases). V gave up 5 bases and J gave up 4 bases, with 12 bases separating them. The germline V gene encodes CDR1 SGHAT and CDR2 FQDESV (reference sequence). CDR3 size: 13 residues. The CDR3: CASSPFRGYEQYF. The CDR3, as DNA: TGTGCCAGCAGCCCCTTTAGGGGGTACGAGCAGTACTTC.

This chain joins TRBV19 and TRBJ2-7; 9 positions match TRBD1. The length of the CDR3 is 17 residues. V lost 1 base to trimming and J lost 5 bases; unmatched junction nucleotides: 12. Germline-derived CDR1 and CDR2 are LNHDA and SQIVND (reference sequence). CDR3 in amino acids: CASSIGVQGAAFHEQYF. The DNA for the CDR3 is TGTGCCAGTAGTATAGGCGTACAGGGGGCCGCGTTCCACGAGCAGTACTTC.